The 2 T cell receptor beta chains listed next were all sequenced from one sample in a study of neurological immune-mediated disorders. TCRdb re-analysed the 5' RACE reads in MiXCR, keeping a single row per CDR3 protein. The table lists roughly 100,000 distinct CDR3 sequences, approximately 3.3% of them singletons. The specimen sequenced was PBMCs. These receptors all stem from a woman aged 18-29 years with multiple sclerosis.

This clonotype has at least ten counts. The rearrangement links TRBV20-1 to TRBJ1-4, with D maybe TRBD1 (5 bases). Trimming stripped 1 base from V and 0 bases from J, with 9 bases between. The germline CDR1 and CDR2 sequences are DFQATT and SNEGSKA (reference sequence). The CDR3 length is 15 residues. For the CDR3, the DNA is TGCAGTGCTAGAGCCCGGGGACCAACTAATGAAAAACTGTTTTTT. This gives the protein CSARARGPTNEKLFF.

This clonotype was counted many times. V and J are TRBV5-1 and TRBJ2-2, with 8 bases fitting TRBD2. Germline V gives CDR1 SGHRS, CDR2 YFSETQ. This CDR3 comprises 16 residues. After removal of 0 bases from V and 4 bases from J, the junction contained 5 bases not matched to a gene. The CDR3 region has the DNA TGCGCCAGCAGCTTGGAAGGCGGGGGGCGCACCGGGGAGCTGTTTTTT. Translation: CASSLEGGGRTGELFF.